These T cell receptor beta chains were read from a single sample in a study of identical twins. TCRdb re-called the 5' RACE reads with MiXCR, one entry per CDR3 protein. The table includes about 890,000 distinct CDR3 sequences, about 12% detected once. The data were also submitted as part of a second study, on yellow fever vaccine responses in identical twins.

The material sequenced was PBMCs. The source is a young woman in good health. Each CDR3 is given without its conserved first and last residue. Expanded clones get a size class; other rows say once, few or many, or leave the size out.

length,V,size,CDR3
13,TRBV12-3/TRBV12-4,many,ASSTRTGANEKLF
11,TRBV4-1,-,ASSQGLPNEQF
13,TRBV24-1,-,ATSDTTGLNQPQH
13,TRBV2,-,ASSEGEGHTDTQY
15,TRBV5-1,-,ASSEEQDRMGSYEQY
13,TRBV11-2,-,ASSLSPQGRETQY
14,TRBV15,few,ATSRDPRGGSDEQF
11,TRBV6-2/TRBV6-3,-,ASSYAVGTEAF
12,TRBV12-3/TRBV12-4,-,ASTPNRGNQPQH
13,TRBV7-9,few,ASRSRGGAGSPLH
13,TRBV5-1,few,ASSPRGQNTDTQY
12,TRBV4-1,many,ASSQDPRDEKLF
14,TRBV5-1,few,ASSLNSGRAPYEQY
14,TRBV5-1,few,ASSLASGRSYNEQF
14,TRBV6-2/TRBV6-3,-,ASSYSAGEVRETQY
11,TRBV6-1,many,ASSDTETSVAF
14,TRBV15,-,ATSRRAGARANVLT
13,TRBV15,few,ATSGTRVSTDTQY
13,TRBV5-5,many,ASSLLRDRHSPLH
12,TRBV7-2,few,ASSPGRGLGEQF
13,TRBV28,few,ASSRPGTTKETQY
12,TRBV4-1,-,ASSHSVGNQPQH
12,TRBV29-1,-,SVGGTGNNYGYT
12,TRBV20-1,few,SAKQPLAGVEQF
11,TRBV29-1,many,SVGRTGNTEAF
14,TRBV5-1,-,ASTGGASPLKETQY
13,TRBV5-1,few,ASSLEGDDGNEQF
13,TRBV10-3,few,AISERAQSSYEQY
14,TRBV12-3/TRBV12-4,few,ASSFLGVGAYNEQF
11,TRBV7-6,-,ASSFQRGSWQF
14,TRBV7-8,few,ASSADTFGGSYEQY
15,TRBV7-8,few,ASSSTTGTGYPTEAF
15,TRBV9,-,ASSVALTSGSTDTQY
12,TRBV10-3,-,AISDLRGNTEAF
12,TRBV7-9,many,ASSYGTGATEAF
10,TRBV25-1,few,ASQTGVAEQY
12,TRBV5-1,-,ASSLVGLDYEQF
14,TRBV29-1,-,SVVGGTSGPSSIQY
13,TRBV28,-,ASKGRLAGLETQY
9,TRBV7-9,many,ASSPPNEQF
8,TRBV29-1,-,SVDQGGYT
15,TRBV29-1,few,SVEEDIAGGTYNEQF
11,TRBV12-3/TRBV12-4,few,ASPTGTEETQY